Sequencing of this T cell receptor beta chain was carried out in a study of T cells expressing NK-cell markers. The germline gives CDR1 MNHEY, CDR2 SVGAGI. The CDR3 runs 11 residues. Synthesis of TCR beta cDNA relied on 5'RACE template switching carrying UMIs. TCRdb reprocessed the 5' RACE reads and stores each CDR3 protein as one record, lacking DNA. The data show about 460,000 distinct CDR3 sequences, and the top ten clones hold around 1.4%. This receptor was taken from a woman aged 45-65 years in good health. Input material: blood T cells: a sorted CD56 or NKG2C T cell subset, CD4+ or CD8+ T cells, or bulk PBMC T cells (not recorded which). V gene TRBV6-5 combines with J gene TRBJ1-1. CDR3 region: CASSSGTEAFF.